These 26 T cell receptor beta chains were all obtained from the same sample, sequenced in a study of blood T cell repertoires in COVID-19. Measured with immunoSEQ multiplex PCR; TCRdb has only the in-frame clones, and not every one. The top ten clones hold about 29% of a sample with some 42,000 clones, around 80% of them seen once. Source material: peripheral blood. These receptors were taken from a man older than 75 with acute or convalescent COVID-19.

The chain employs TRBV7-6 and TRBJ1-6, with TRBD1 matching over 7 bases. The CDR3 covers 16 residues. Germline V gene data show CDR1 as SGHVS and CDR2 as FNYEAQ. The V segment lost 5 bases and the J segment 2 bases; nucleotides outside the gene matches: 6. CDR3 amino acids: CASSRGQVPYNSPLHF. The CDR3 nucleotides are TGTGCCAGCAGCCGAGGACAGGTGCCCTATAATTCACCCCTCCACTTT.

The V call is TRBV9, the J call TRBJ2-2; D is possibly TRBD1 (6 bases). CDR1 SGDLS and CDR2 YYNGEE come from the germline V gene. The CDR3 runs 16 residues. Trimming removed 0 bases at V and 4 bases at J, with 13 bases between. The CDR3 protein is CASSVGWQGSTGELFF. For the CDR3, the DNA is TGTGCCAGCAGCGTAGGATGGCAGGGGAGCACCGGGGAGCTGTTTTTT.

CDR3 nucleotide sequence: TGCGCCAGCAGCCTCTCGGTGGGGAGTGTTAACACTGAAGCTTTCTTT. Protein product: CASSLSVGSVNTEAFF. The chain is built from TRBV5-1 and TRBJ1-1; D uncertain. The CDR3 is 16 residues long. V was clipped by 4 bases and J by 2 bases, with 18 bases between them. In germline, CDR1 is SGHRS, CDR2 YFSETQ.

This rearrangement joins TRBV28 to TRBJ1-6, with no clear D. Germline loops: CDR1 MDHEN, CDR2 SYDVKM. V was shortened by 7 bases and J by 8 bases, with 15 bases between the two germline ends. The CDR3 contains 14 residues. CDR3 region: CASNKEGIHSPLHF. In nucleotides, the CDR3 is TGTGCCAGCAATAAGGAGGGTATTCATTCACCCCTCCACTTT.

V and J are TRBV27 and TRBJ1-1, with 7 nucleotides matching TRBD1. V lost 0 bases, J lost 4 bases, and 5 bases stayed unmatched. This CDR3 has 15 residues. Germline V gene sequence: CDR1 MNHEY, CDR2 SMNVEV (reference sequence). In DNA form, the CDR3 reads TGTGCCAGCAGTTTATCGAGGGGGCAGGGCACTGAAGCTTTCTTT. Its protein is CASSLSRGQGTEAFF.

The genes are TRBV30 and TRBJ2-7; the D gene could be TRBD1 or TRBD2 (6 bases each). The germline gives CDR1 GTSNPN, CDR2 SVGIG (reference sequence). Trimming shortened V by 5 bases and J by 3 bases, and 20 bases separated the two germline ends. CDR3 length equals 15 residues. DNA of the CDR3: TGTGCCTGGGGAGGGACTGCCGAACAGGGCTACGAGCAGTACTTC. Amino acids: CAWGGTAEQGYEQYF.

CDR3 bases: TGTGCCAGCAGTGCCTTAGCGGGAACTGGGGCCAACGTCCTGACTTTC. It translates to CASSALAGTGANVLTF. The chain is built from TRBV6-4 and TRBJ2-6; 8 nucleotides match TRBD2. CDR1 is MRHNA, CDR2 SNTAGT, per germline. V shed 4 bases, J shed 2 bases, and the junction held 4 bases outside the gene matches. The CDR3 covers 16 residues.

This clone was counted a few times. The V and J genes are TRBV27 and TRBJ2-1, with a tentative D call TRBD2 (7 bases). Trimming removed 3 bases at V and 4 bases at J, with 19 bases between. The CDR3 totals 17 residues. Germline lookup yields CDR1 MNHEY and CDR2 SMNVEV (reference sequence). Here the CDR3 reads CASSFPTGGRLYNEQFF. The DNA for the CDR3 is TGTGCCAGCAGTTTCCCGACGGGGGGCCGCTTGTACAATGAGCAGTTCTTC.

The CDR3 sequence is CASSLGSQETQYF. CDR3 DNA sequence: TGTGCCAGCAGCTTGGGCTCCCAAGAGACCCAGTACTTC. This chain uses TRBV7-2 with TRBJ2-5; no reliable D call. The V gene's germline CDR1 is SGHTA and CDR2 FQGNSA. CDR3 size: 13 residues. Trimming pared 3 bases from V and 1 base from J, leaving 6 bases between. The variable domain in full, completed from reference TRBV7-2 and TRBJ2-5, reads GAGVSQSPSNKVTEKGKDVELRCDPISGHTALYWYRQSLGQGLEFLIYFQGNSAPDKSGLPSDRFSAERTGGSVSTLTIQRTQQEDSAVYLCASSLGSQETQYFGPGTRLLVL.

This rearrangement joins TRBV7-2 to TRBJ1-1; D is perhaps TRBD1 (5 bases). V was trimmed by 5 bases and J by 0 bases, leaving 13 bases between them. Germline CDR1 is SGHTA and CDR2 is FQGNSA. The CDR3 runs to 15 residues. In DNA form, the CDR3 reads TGTGCCAGCAGCACACGGACGGACATGAACACTGAAGCTTTCTTT. This encodes CASSTRTDMNTEAFF.

The genes are TRBV27 and TRBJ1-1; D gene unclear. V was cut by 6 bases and J by 5 bases, with 19 bases left in between. CDR1 is MNHEY and CDR2 is SMNVEV in the germline V gene (reference sequence). This CDR3 contains 15 residues. Here the CDR3 reads CASRTSRVAGTEAFF. The CDR3 DNA sequence: TGTGCCAGCAGGACTTCAAGGGTAGCGGGGACTGAAGCTTTCTTT.

This clone occurred a few times. The chain couples TRBV27 to TRBJ2-3, with a possible D match to TRBD2 (6 bases). V was cut by 5 bases and J by 1 base, with 16 bases left in between. This CDR3 has 16 residues. The germline V gene has CDR1 MNHEY and CDR2 SMNVEV (reference sequence). Here the CDR3 DNA reads TGTGCCAGCAGTCCTGGGGGGAGACTTCGCACAGATACGCAGTATTTT. Translation: CASSPGGRLRTDTQYF.

V and J are TRBV3-1 (or the pseudogene TRBV3-2) and TRBJ2-3; perhaps TRBD2 as D (6 bases). Between the trimmed V and J ends, which lost 0 bases and 1 base, there was a span of 8 bases. Germline V gives CDR1 LGHDT, CDR2 YNNKEL (reference sequence). The CDR3 runs to 15 residues. The CDR3 here is CASSQEAGRTDTQYF. The CDR3 nucleotides are TGTGCCAGCAGCCAAGAGGCGGGACGCACAGATACGCAGTATTTT.

The J gene is TRBJ2-5, the V gene TRBV18; TRBD1 matches at 9 bases. Germline values: CDR1 KGHSH, CDR2 LQKENI. There are 16 residues in the CDR3. J was trimmed by 0 bases and V by 8 bases; bases with no gene match: 10. The CDR3 DNA follows: TGTGCCAGCGCATACAGGGGGCGCGGGTACCAAGAGACCCAGTACTTC. Translating it yields CASAYRGRGYQETQYF.

The chain couples TRBV6-5 to TRBJ1-1, with D unresolved. Between the trimmed V and J ends, which lost 0 bases and 4 bases, there was a span of 6 bases. The germline V gene has CDR1 MNHEY and CDR2 SVGAGI. The CDR3 runs 13 residues. CDR3 residues: CASSYSRATEAFF. The CDR3 bases are TGTGCCAGCAGTTACTCGAGAGCCACTGAAGCTTTCTTT.

V usage is TRBV19 and J usage is TRBJ2-5; the match to TRBD2 covers 11 bases. This CDR3 is 14 amino acids long. Trimming cost V 4 bases and J 5 bases; bases outside gene matches: 3. CDR1 is LNHDA and CDR2 is SQIVND in the germline V gene (reference sequence). The DNA for the CDR3 is TGTGCCAGTAGTAATAGCGGGGGGGCCGAGACCCAGTACTTC. Protein product: CASSNSGGAETQYF.

As to this clone: Distinct nucleotide sequences in the sample also encode this CDR3. This chain uses TRBV6-2 or TRBV6-3 with TRBJ1-4; D is possibly TRBD1 (5 bases). Germline V CDR1 and CDR2: MNHEY, SVGEGT. With 6 bases removed from V and 5 bases from J, the gap between germline ends came to 19 bases. The CDR3 contains 16 residues. The CDR3 spells CASSSNLAGSNEKLFF. Here the CDR3 DNA reads TGTGCCAGCAGCTCCAATTTGGCAGGGTCGAATGAAAAACTGTTTTTT.

V and J are TRBV12-3 or TRBV12-4 and TRBJ1-1; 7 bases map to TRBD1. This CDR3 has 12 residues. J lost 10 bases, V lost 4 bases, and 6 bases had no gene match. CDR3 amino acids: CASSSTGKVAFF. The CDR3 bases are TGTGCCAGCAGTTCGACAGGGAAGGTAGCTTTCTTT.

The chain carries TRBV7-2 and TRBJ1-2; TRBD1 matches at 9 bases. The germline V gene has CDR1 SGHTA and CDR2 FQGNSA. This CDR3 is 17 amino acids long. The junction had 14 bases not matched to a gene; V was cut back by 4 bases and J by 5 bases. CDR3 region: CASSSGQGRSNSYGYTF. DNA for the CDR3: TGTGCCAGCAGCTCCGGACAGGGGCGATCGAATTCGTATGGCTACACCTTC.

The sample holds a few counts of this clone. The chain links TRBV2 to TRBJ2-5; weak D call: TRBD2 (6 bases). Per germline, CDR1 SNHLY and CDR2 FYNNEI. Trimming left V 5 bases short and J 2 bases short, with 6 bases between. The CDR3 sequence is 12 residues long. The CDR3 sequence is CASSRGQETQYF. The DNA for the CDR3 is TGTGCCAGCAGTCGGGGGCAAGAGACCCAGTACTTC.

This chain links TRBV6-2 or TRBV6-3 with TRBJ2-1, with 7 bases aligning to TRBD2. This CDR3 is built from 17 residues. Germline-derived CDR1 and CDR2 are MNHEY and SVGEGT. The J segment lost 1 base and the V segment lost 5 bases, leaving 11 bases of the junction unmatched. This chain's CDR3 is CASSSPWGGESYNEQFF. As DNA, the CDR3 is TGTGCCAGCAGTAGCCCGTGGGGGGGTGAATCCTACAATGAGCAGTTCTTC.

This clone has just one count. The V and J genes are TRBV27 and TRBJ1-2, with 9 nucleotides matching TRBD1. Germline V gives CDR1 MNHEY, CDR2 SMNVEV (reference sequence). Unmatched junction bases numbered 7, after V lost 5 bases and J lost 3 bases. CDR3 length: 15 residues. The CDR3 DNA sequence: TGTGCCAGCAGTATGGGACAGGGAGGGTACTATGGCTACACCTTC. It is translated as CASSMGQGGYYGYTF.

The V gene is TRBV6-4, the J gene TRBJ2-1; possible D gene TRBD2, 6 bases. V dropped 0 bases and J dropped 0 bases, with 15 bases sitting between them. CDR3 length equals 18 residues. Germline CDR1 MRHNA, CDR2 SNTAGT. CDR3 DNA sequence: TGTGCCAGCAGTGACTCGAGTCGGGTCGGGGGCTCCTACAATGAGCAGTTCTTC. This codes for CASSDSSRVGGSYNEQFF.

This clone occurred a few times. The chain links TRBV6-2 or TRBV6-3 to TRBJ1-2; 7 bases line up with TRBD1. Trimming took 6 bases from V and 2 from J; bases not matched to a gene: 3. Per the germline V gene, CDR1 is MNHEY and CDR2 is SVGEGT. The CDR3 has 13 amino acids. Written as DNA, the CDR3 is TGTGCCAGCAGCATCAGGGGGAACTATGGCTACACCTTC. Its translation is CASSIRGNYGYTF.

V is TRBV5-5 and J is TRBJ1-6; 7 bases match TRBD1. The trim removed 3 bases at V and 10 bases at J, leaving 10 bases unmatched. Germline loops: CDR1 SGHKS, CDR2 YYEKEE (reference sequence). The CDR3 contains 15 residues. The CDR3 is CASSSQQGPGSPLHF. DNA for the CDR3: TGTGCCAGCAGCTCGCAACAGGGGCCTGGGTCACCCCTCCACTTT.

This clone showed up just a few times. This chain joins TRBV12-3 or TRBV12-4 and TRBJ1-1; 8 positions agree with TRBD1. The V gene end was trimmed by 6 bases and the J gene end by 0 bases; junction bases not matched to a gene: 0. CDR3 length: 13 residues. CDR3 amino acids: CASRTGVNTEAFF. The CDR3 DNA sequence: TGTGCCAGCAGGACAGGGGTGAACACTGAAGCTTTCTTT.